These 7 T cell receptor beta chains originate from one sample sequenced in a study of T cell responses to AZD1222 COVID-19 vaccine. Using immunoSEQ multiplex PCR, the repertoire was profiled, and TCRdb retains in-frame clones only, with some absent. The sample has about 160,000 clones; 90% to 95% are singletons. The sample in question was peripheral blood, obtained 28 days after the second AZD1222 dose. The source of these receptors is an adult who received the AZD1222 COVID-19 vaccine.

This clone occurred a few times. The CDR3 DNA reads as TGTGCCAGCAGTCACAGAAGAATGGGACAGGTGAACTATGGCTACACCTTC. Protein sequence: CASSHRRMGQVNYGYTF. The chain has TRBV5-6 and TRBJ1-2, with TRBD1 matching over 8 bases. There are 17 residues in the CDR3. Germline V gives CDR1 SGHDT, CDR2 YYEEEE. V lost 5 bases and J lost 2; bases outside the gene matches: 14.

The V call is TRBV7-6, the J call TRBJ1-2, with D perhaps TRBD1 (5 bases). The V gene's germline CDR1 is SGHVS and CDR2 FNYEAQ. Trimming took off 0 bases at V and 3 bases at J, with 5 bases between the two ends. The CDR3 has 13 residues. The CDR3 spells CASSLAGDYGYTF. The CDR3, as DNA: TGTGCCAGCAGCTTAGCGGGGGACTATGGCTACACCTTC.

In its sample, this clone was seen once. The CDR3 DNA sequence: TGTGCCAGCAGCTTAGGCTTTGGCGGGGGGCAAGAGACCCAGTACTTC. Residues: CASSLGFGGGQETQYF. The chain employs TRBV7-2 and TRBJ2-5; 8 nucleotides match TRBD2. The CDR3 is 16 amino acids. Germline V gene data show CDR1 as SGHTA and CDR2 as FQGNSA. J gave up 2 bases and V 1 base, and 6 bases lay outside the gene matches.

The chain is built from TRBV9 and TRBJ2-6, with 12 bases lining up with TRBD1. This CDR3 spans 17 amino acids. Losses at the gene ends were 3 bases for V and 2 bases for J; bases not matched to a gene: 3. Germline V gives CDR1 SGDLS, CDR2 YYNGEE. The CDR3 loop reads CASSDRDRGPGANVLTF. The CDR3 bases are TGTGCCAGCAGCGACCGGGACAGGGGGCCTGGGGCCAACGTCCTGACTTTC. The entire variable domain, with the rest obtained from reference TRBV9 and TRBJ2-6, is as follows: DSGVTQTPKHLITATGQRVTLRCSPRSGDLSVYWYQQSLDQGLQFLIQYYNGEERAKGNILERFSAQQFPDLHSELNLSSLELGDSALYFCASSDRDRGPGANVLTFGAGSRLTVL.

This clone appeared a few times. The chain uses TRBV21-1 and TRBJ2-7. TRBV21-1 is a pseudogene. CDR3 length: 15 amino acids. CDR3 residues: CASSKIQHTSYEQYF. CDR3 sequence (DNA): TGTGCCAGCAGCAAAATCCAGCACACTTCCTACGAGCAGTACTTC.

This chain connects TRBV2 to TRBJ1-5; 11 nucleotides agree with TRBD1. The V gene end was trimmed by 4 bases and the J gene end by 1 base; junction bases not matched to a gene: 6. The CDR3 runs to 17 residues. Germline assignment: CDR1 SNHLY and CDR2 FYNNEI. CDR3 loop: CASSGTGTGGSNQPQHF. The CDR3 DNA follows: TGTGCCAGCAGTGGGACCGGGACAGGGGGGAGCAATCAGCCCCAGCATTTT.

This chain connects TRBV25-1 to TRBJ2-7, with TRBD2 as a possible D gene (6 bases). The germline V and J ends were trimmed by 6 bases and 1 base, with 10 bases remaining between them. CDR3 length: 13 amino acids. Germline values: CDR1 MGHDK, CDR2 SYGVNS. CDR3 residues: CASRPGGSYEQYF. DNA of the CDR3: TGTGCCAGCAGGCCCGGGGGTTCCTACGAGCAGTACTTC.